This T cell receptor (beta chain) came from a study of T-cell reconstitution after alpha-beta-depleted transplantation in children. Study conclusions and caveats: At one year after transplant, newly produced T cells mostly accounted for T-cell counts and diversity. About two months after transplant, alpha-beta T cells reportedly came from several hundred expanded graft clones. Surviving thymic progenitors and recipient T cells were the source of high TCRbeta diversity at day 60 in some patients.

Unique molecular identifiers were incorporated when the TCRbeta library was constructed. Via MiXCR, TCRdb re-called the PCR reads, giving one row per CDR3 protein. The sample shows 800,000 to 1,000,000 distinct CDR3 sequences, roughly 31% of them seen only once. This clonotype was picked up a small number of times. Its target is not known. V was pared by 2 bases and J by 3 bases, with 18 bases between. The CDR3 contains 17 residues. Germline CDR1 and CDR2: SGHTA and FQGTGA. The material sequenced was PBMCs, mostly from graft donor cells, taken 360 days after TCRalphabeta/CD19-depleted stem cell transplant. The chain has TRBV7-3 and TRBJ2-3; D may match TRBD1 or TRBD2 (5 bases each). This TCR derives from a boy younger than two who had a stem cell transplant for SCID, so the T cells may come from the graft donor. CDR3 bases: TGTGCCAGCAGCTTATCGCAAAGGGGAGACCTTACAGATACGCAGTATTTT. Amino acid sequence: CASSLSQRGDLTDTQYF.